These 21 T cell receptor beta chains came from one sample sequenced in a study of T cells after yellow fever vaccination (dated by TCRdb to about 2019). The treatment or condition label on this specimen signifies: live attenuated yellow fever vaccine strain. Libraries were made using 5' RACE. The sequencing machine was an Illumina NovaSeq 6000. Through fastp at Q25 and MiXCR, TCRdb rebuilt clones from the public reads, retaining in-frame beta chains. When rows share a CDR3 protein, they turn into one entry using the most common DNA and genes. The sample yields roughly 350,000 distinct CDR3 sequences; approximately 4% were counted once. The ten largest clones capture 20% to 25% of the sample. The sample here was PBMCs, taken 5 days after the yellow fever booster vaccination. These receptors originate from a man aged 18 to 30 who received the YFV17D yellow fever vaccine.

Ten or more counts support this clonotype. The V gene is TRBV15, the J gene TRBJ2-3; no definite D call. Trimming removed 1 base from V and 0 bases from J, with 14 bases in between. The CDR3 is made up of 17 amino acids. Germline CDR1 and CDR2: LNHNV and YYDKDF (reference sequence). CDR3 in amino acids: CATSRAVTASSTDTQYF. The CDR3 DNA reads as TGTGCCACCAGCAGAGCCGTGACGGCGTCTAGCACAGATACGCAGTATTTT.

Note on this clonotype: A read error may be the cause here, since a much bigger clone is one base away. J is TRBJ2-7 and V is TRBV25-1; D is ambiguous. With 6 bases removed from V and 6 bases from J, the gap between germline ends came to 9 bases. CDR1 MGHDK and CDR2 SYGVNS come from the germline V gene. The CDR3 contains 11 residues. CDR3 sequence reads: CASRASSEQYF. For the CDR3, the DNA is TGTGCCAGCAGAGCCTCATCCGAGCAGTACTTC.

The gene calls are TRBV5-6 and TRBJ2-3; 10 bases are shared with TRBD2. CDR3 length: 17 amino acids. The V gene's germline CDR1 is SGHDT and CDR2 YYEEEE. The ends lost 0 bases at V and 4 bases at J; junction bases unmatched: 8. The CDR3 protein is CASSLALGLASADTQYF. CDR3 nucleotides: TGTGCCAGCAGCTTGGCGCTGGGACTAGCGTCGGCAGATACGCAGTATTTT.

This clonotype was found a few times. V is TRBV6-5 and J is TRBJ1-2; 10 nucleotides line up with TRBD1. The CDR3 runs to 14 residues. The J segment lost 4 bases and the V segment lost 6 bases, leaving 5 bases of the junction unmatched. The germline V gene encodes CDR1 MNHEY and CDR2 SVGAGI. CDR3: CASRVGQGVYGYTF. DNA for the CDR3: TGTGCCAGCAGGGTCGGACAGGGGGTCTATGGCTACACCTTC.

This clonotype was found a few times. The chain uses TRBV7-2 and TRBJ2-7, with 8 nucleotides matching TRBD2. CDR1 is SGHTA, CDR2 FQGNSA, per germline. Trimming at V came to 5 bases and at J to 1 base, leaving 13 bases not matched to a gene. This CDR3 region has 17 residues. CDR3 DNA: TGTGCCAGCAGCAAAGCCGCGGGGGGCTGGACTTCCTACGAGCAGTACTTC. As protein: CASSKAAGGWTSYEQYF.

This clonotype was picked up a small number of times. This rearrangement joins TRBV27 to TRBJ1-4; TRBD1 is a possible D gene (6 bases). The germline CDR1 and CDR2 sequences are MNHEY and SMNVEV (reference sequence). Trimming took off 7 bases at V and 3 bases at J, with 18 bases between the two ends. This CDR3 is built from 16 residues. The CDR3 here is CASTIKGGAPNEKLFF. CDR3 bases: TGTGCCAGCACCATTAAAGGGGGGGCTCCTAATGAAAAACTGTTTTTT.

This clonotype was counted only a few times. V is TRBV27 and J is TRBJ1-1; a possible D gene is TRBD1 (6 bases). Per germline, CDR1 MNHEY and CDR2 SMNVEV (reference sequence). This CDR3 is 14 amino acids long. V lost 5 bases and J lost 4, with 14 bases in between. The CDR3 DNA sequence: TGTGCCAGCAGTAGAGGTGGAGGGGGCACTGAAGCTTTCTTT. Translation: CASSRGGGGTEAFF.

The table lists this clonotype with many counts. This sequence joins TRBV12-3 or TRBV12-4 and TRBJ2-3, with D possibly being TRBD1 (6 bases). This CDR3 comprises 14 residues. V dropped 4 bases and J dropped 3 bases, with 11 bases sitting between them. CDR3 DNA sequence: TGTGCCAGCAGTTACAGGGTGGGGACAGATACGCAGTATTTT. Its protein is CASSYRVGTDTQYF.

This chain's CDR3 is CASSPTGEYGYTF. The CDR3 DNA is TGCGCCAGCAGCCCAACAGGGGAATACGGCTACACCTTC. This chain joins TRBV5-1 and TRBJ1-2, with 7 bases matching TRBD1. Germline V gene sequence: CDR1 SGHRS, CDR2 YFSETQ. This CDR3 is built from 13 residues. J lost 8 bases, V lost 4 bases, and 8 bases had no gene match.

The chain links TRBV7-6 to TRBJ2-7, with D tentatively TRBD2 (5 bases). Trimming took 2 bases from V and 6 from J, leaving 11 bases between them. CDR1 is SGHVS, CDR2 FNYEAQ, per germline. This CDR3 has 13 amino acids. The CDR3 sequence: CASSLYRESEQYV. The CDR3 DNA reads as TGTGCCAGCAGCTTATATCGGGAATCCGAGCAGTACGTC.

This clonotype was found a few times. The chain joins TRBV7-8 to TRBJ1-5; 7 bases map to TRBD1. The V gene's germline CDR1 is SGHVS and CDR2 FQNEAQ. The CDR3 is 16 amino acids. J was trimmed by 2 bases and V by 2 bases; bases with no gene match: 6. The CDR3 DNA reads as TGTGCCAGCAGCTTAACCAACAGGGGTGGCAATCAGCCCCAGCATTTT. This translates into CASSLTNRGGNQPQHF.

The chain has TRBV7-2 and TRBJ2-3; D is unclear. Germline V lookup: CDR1 SGHTA, CDR2 FQGNSA. There are 14 residues in the CDR3. The V end lost 2 bases, the J end lost 0 bases, and 6 bases lay between the germline ends. The CDR3 DNA is TGTGCCAGCAGCTTAATGGCGAGCACAGATACGCAGTATTTT. It codes for CASSLMASTDTQYF.

The V call is TRBV20-1, the J call TRBJ2-7; 9 bases match TRBD2. CDR3 length: 15 residues. V lost 6 bases and J lost 3; bases outside the gene matches: 12. Germline V CDR1 and CDR2: DFQATT, SNEGSKA (reference sequence). The CDR3 loop is CSAPRGRGGGYEQYF. In DNA form, the CDR3 reads TGCAGTGCCCCGAGGGGGCGGGGGGGCGGCTACGAGCAGTACTTC.

There are a few counts of this clonotype. The V gene is TRBV5-1, the J gene TRBJ2-5, with TRBD1 matching 10 bases. With 3 bases clipped from V and 1 base from J, the junction kept 3 bases outside the gene matches. CDR3 length: 15 residues. Germline V gene data show CDR1 as SGHRS and CDR2 as YFSETQ. In nucleotides, the CDR3 is TGCGCCAGCAGCTACGGGACAGGGGTCCAAGAGACCCAGTACTTC. Its protein product is CASSYGTGVQETQYF.

This clonotype has ten or more counts. The V and J genes are TRBV20-1 and TRBJ1-1; D unresolved. The CDR3 consists of 13 residues. Per germline, CDR1 DFQATT and CDR2 SNEGSKA (reference sequence). Trimming left V 7 bases short and J 0 bases short, with 12 bases between. CDR3: CSDRGRVNTEAFF. CDR3 DNA sequence: TGCAGTGACCGAGGACGGGTGAACACTGAAGCTTTCTTT.

This clonotype was picked up a small number of times. V and J are TRBV2 and TRBJ2-7, with a tentative D call TRBD1 (6 bases). The CDR3 covers 15 residues. V lost 3 bases and J lost 4, with 16 bases in between. Germline CDR1 is SNHLY and CDR2 is FYNNEI. For the CDR3, the DNA is TGTGCCAGCAGTGAGGACAGCGCCTCCCAATACGAGCAGTACTTC. As protein: CASSEDSASQYEQYF.

In its sample, this clonotype was seen a few times. This chain joins TRBV7-2 and TRBJ2-3, with TRBD1 matching 11 bases. Germline CDR1 SGHTA, CDR2 FQGNSA. Trimming cost V 5 bases and J 7 bases; bases outside gene matches: 8. This CDR3 spans 15 amino acids. The CDR3 is CASSAGQGAPYTQYF. The CDR3 nucleotides are TGTGCCAGCAGCGCCGGACAGGGGGCACCATATACGCAGTATTTT.

This chain links TRBV12-3 or TRBV12-4 with TRBJ1-2; no clear D gene. The V gene lost 5 bases and the J gene lost 5 bases, with 6 bases spanning the gap. CDR3 length equals 11 residues. Here the CDR3 DNA reads TGTGCCAGCAGTCCAGAATATGGCTACACCTTC. Amino acids: CASSPEYGYTF.

V gene TRBV29-1 combines with J gene TRBJ2-5; 7 bases align to TRBD1. Germline CDR1 reads SQVTM; CDR2 reads ANQGSEA. J lost 7 bases, V lost 5 bases, and 10 bases had no gene match. The CDR3 covers 13 residues. The DNA of the CDR3 is TGCAGCGTTACAACACAGGGGTCCGGGACCCAGTACTTC. This codes for CSVTTQGSGTQYF.

The table lists this clonotype with a few counts. The CDR3 DNA reads TGTGCCAGCGGGGGGGAGTACCAAGAGACCCAGTACTTC. Encoded protein: CASGGEYQETQYF. V is TRBV5-4 and J is TRBJ2-5; TRBD2 matches at 7 bases. J lost 0 bases, V lost 7 bases, and 3 bases had no gene match. The CDR3 contains 13 residues. In germline, CDR1 is SGHNT, CDR2 YYREEE (reference sequence).

This clonotype was recorded at least ten times. This sequence joins TRBV3-1 and TRBJ2-7; 10 bases are shared with TRBD2. With 4 bases clipped from V and 2 bases from J, the junction kept 5 bases outside the gene matches. This CDR3 has 15 amino acids. The V gene's germline CDR1 is LGHDT and CDR2 YNNKEL (reference sequence). CDR3 loop: CASSPWSGGAYEQYF. The CDR3 DNA follows: TGTGCCAGCAGCCCGTGGAGCGGGGGGGCCTACGAGCAGTACTTC.